This T cell receptor (beta chain) originates from a study of blood T cell repertoires in COVID-19. As for the study in general: T cells, B-cell-depleted T cells, or PBMCs provided the cDNA or gDNA that served as material.

Sequencing was performed with immunoSEQ multiplex PCR; in TCRdb, only in-frame clones are kept and a portion is missing. The data show 150,000 to 200,000 clones, with 70% to 90% seen just once and around 23% held by the top ten. The study recruited people aged about 18 to 90 years across around 23 US areas. This CDR3 has 16 residues. Trimming took 7 bases from V and 5 from J; bases not matched to a gene: 11. Germline CDR1 is PRHDT and CDR2 is FYEKMQ (reference sequence). The chain uses TRBV13 and TRBJ1-6; 7 nucleotides agree with TRBD1. The origin of this receptor is a woman aged 40 to 55 in a cohort exposed to, infected with or recovered from COVID-19 (not recorded which). The sequencing input was PBMCs or T cells enriched from blood (not recorded which). The CDR3 loop is CASTEMGQRNNSPLHF. CDR3 DNA sequence: TGTGCCAGCACCGAAATGGGACAGAGAAATAATTCACCCCTCCACTTT.